The present TCR beta chain was sequenced within a study of beta chain features in type 1 diabetes. Study-wide background: Examination covered under 110 million sorted cells spanning all samples. Study-wide findings and caveats: VDJ junctions from patients with type 1 diabetes contained fewer insertions and more deletions.

Post-sort purity exceeded 95% for all sorted populations. This clone was counted only a few times. Its antigen remains unidentified. The CDR3 is made up of 13 amino acids. The V end lost 4 bases, the J end lost 5 bases, and 9 bases lay between the germline ends. CDR1 is LNHNV, CDR2 YYDKDF, per germline (reference sequence). Reverse transcription of all isolated RNA meant that expressed TCRB transcripts were sequenced. TCRdb's table, derived via immunoSEQ multiplex PCR, lists solely in-frame clones and lacks some. The repertoire holds fewer than 900,000 clones, with 17% as singletons. The TCR sequence derives from a woman aged 18-35 years in good health. The sequencing input was naive CD4+ T cells from blood. V usage is TRBV15 and J usage is TRBJ2-1; D uncertain. CDR3 protein: CATSIGRDNEQFF. For the CDR3, the DNA is TGTGCCACCAGCATAGGACGGGACAATGAGCAGTTCTTC.